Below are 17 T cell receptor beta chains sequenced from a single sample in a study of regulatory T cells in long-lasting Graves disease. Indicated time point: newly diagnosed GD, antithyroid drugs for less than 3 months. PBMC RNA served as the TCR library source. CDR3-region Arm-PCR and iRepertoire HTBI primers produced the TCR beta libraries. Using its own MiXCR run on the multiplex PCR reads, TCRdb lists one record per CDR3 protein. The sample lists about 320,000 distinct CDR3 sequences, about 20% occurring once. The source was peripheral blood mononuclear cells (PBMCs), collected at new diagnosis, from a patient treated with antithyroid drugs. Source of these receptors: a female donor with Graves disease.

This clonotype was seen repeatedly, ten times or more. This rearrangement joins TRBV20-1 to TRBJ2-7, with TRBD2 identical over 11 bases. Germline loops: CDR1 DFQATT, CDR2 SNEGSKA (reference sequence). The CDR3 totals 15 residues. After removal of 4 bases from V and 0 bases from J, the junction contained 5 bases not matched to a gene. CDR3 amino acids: CSATAGLADSYEQYF. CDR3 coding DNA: TGCAGTGCTACAGCGGGACTAGCGGACTCCTACGAGCAGTACTTC.

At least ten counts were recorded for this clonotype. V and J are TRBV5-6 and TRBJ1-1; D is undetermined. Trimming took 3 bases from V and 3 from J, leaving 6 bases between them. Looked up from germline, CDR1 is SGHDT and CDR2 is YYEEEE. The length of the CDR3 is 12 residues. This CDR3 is CASSYMDTEAFF. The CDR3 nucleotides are TGTGCCAGCAGCTACATGGACACTGAAGCTTTCTTT.

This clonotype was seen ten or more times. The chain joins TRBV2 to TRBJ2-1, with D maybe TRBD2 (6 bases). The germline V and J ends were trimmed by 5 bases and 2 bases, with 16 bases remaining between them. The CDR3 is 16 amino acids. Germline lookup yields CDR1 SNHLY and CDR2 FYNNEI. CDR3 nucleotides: TGTGCCAGCAGTAAGAGTCGGGAGAGGGCCTACAATGAGCAGTTCTTC. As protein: CASSKSRERAYNEQFF.

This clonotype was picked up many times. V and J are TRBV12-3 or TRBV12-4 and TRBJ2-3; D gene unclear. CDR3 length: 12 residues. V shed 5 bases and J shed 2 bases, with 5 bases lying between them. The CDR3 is CASSINTDTQYF. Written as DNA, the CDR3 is TGTGCCAGCAGTATTAACACAGATACGCAGTATTTT.

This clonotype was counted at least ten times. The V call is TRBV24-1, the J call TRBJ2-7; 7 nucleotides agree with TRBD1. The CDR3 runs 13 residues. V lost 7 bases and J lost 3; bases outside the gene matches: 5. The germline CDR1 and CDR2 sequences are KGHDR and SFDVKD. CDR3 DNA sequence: TGTGCCACCAGACCGGGACAGATCTACGAGCAGTACTTC. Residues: CATRPGQIYEQYF.

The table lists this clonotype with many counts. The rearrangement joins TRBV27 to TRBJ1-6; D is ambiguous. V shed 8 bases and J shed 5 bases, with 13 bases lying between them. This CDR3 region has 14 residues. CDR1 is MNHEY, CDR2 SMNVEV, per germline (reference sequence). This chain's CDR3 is CASWTGWDNSPLHF. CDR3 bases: TGTGCCAGCTGGACGGGGTGGGATAATTCACCCCTCCACTTT.

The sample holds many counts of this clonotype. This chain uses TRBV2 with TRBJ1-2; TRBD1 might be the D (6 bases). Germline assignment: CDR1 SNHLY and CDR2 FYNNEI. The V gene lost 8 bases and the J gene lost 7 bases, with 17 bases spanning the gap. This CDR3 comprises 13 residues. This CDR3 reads CASLRDNSGGYTF. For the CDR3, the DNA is TGTGCCAGCTTACGGGACAATTCTGGTGGCTACACCTTC.

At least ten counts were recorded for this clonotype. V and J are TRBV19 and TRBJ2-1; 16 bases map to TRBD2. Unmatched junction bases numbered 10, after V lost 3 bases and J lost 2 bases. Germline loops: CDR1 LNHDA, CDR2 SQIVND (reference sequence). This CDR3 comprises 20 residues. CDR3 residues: CASSIEGGLAGGPPYNEQFF. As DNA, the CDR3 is TGTGCCAGTAGTATCGAAGGGGGACTAGCGGGAGGGCCGCCCTACAATGAGCAGTTCTTC.

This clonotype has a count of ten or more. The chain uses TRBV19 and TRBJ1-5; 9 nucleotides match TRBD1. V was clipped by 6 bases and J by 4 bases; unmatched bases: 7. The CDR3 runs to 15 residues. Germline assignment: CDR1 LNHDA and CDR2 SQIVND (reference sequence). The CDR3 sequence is CASRSGQGGNQPQHF. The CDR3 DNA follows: TGTGCCAGTAGGTCGGGACAGGGTGGGAATCAGCCCCAGCATTTT. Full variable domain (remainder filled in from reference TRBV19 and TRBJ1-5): DGGITQSPKYLFRKEGQNVTLSCEQNLNHDAMYWYRQDPGQGLRLIYYSQIVNDFQKGDIAEGYSVSREKKESFPLTVTSAQKNPTAFYLCASRSGQGGNQPQHFGDGTRLSIL.

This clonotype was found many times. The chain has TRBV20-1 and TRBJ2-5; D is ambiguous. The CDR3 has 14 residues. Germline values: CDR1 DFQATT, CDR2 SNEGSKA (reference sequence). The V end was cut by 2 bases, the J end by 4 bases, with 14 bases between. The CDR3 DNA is TGCAGTGCTAGACAAACCGTGGCTGGAGAGACCCAGTACTTC. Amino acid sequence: CSARQTVAGETQYF.

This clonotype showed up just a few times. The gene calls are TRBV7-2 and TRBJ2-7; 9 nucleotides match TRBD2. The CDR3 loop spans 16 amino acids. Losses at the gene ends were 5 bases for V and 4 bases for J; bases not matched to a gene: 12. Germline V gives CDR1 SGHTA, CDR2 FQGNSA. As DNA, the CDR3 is TGTGCCAGCAGCGCCACGACTAGCGGAGCCCCATACGAGCAGTACTTC. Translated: CASSATTSGAPYEQYF.

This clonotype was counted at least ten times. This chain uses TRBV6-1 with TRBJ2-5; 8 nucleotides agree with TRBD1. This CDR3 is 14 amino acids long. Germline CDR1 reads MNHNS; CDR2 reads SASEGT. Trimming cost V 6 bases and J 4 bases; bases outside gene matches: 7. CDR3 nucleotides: TGTGCCAGCAGACACGACAGGGGTAGAGAGACCCAGTACTTC. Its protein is CASRHDRGRETQYF.

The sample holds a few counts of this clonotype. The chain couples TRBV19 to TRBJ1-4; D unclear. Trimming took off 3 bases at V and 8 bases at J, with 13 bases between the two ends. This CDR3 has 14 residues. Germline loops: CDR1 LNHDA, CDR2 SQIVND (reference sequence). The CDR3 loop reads CASSMGARVEKLFF. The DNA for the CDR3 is TGTGCCAGTAGTATGGGCGCCCGTGTAGAAAAACTGTTTTTT.

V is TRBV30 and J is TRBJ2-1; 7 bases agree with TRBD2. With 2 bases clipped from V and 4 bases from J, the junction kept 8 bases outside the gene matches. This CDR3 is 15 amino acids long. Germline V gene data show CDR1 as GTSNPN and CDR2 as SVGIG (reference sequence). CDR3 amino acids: CAWSMGRAQYNEQFF. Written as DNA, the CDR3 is TGTGCCTGGAGTATGGGGAGGGCCCAATACAATGAGCAGTTCTTC.

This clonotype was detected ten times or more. CDR3 sequence: CSAQGGANTGELFF. CDR3 in DNA: TGCAGTGCTCAGGGGGGAGCGAACACCGGGGAGCTGTTTTTT. This chain uses TRBV20-1 with TRBJ2-2; tentative D call: TRBD1 (7 bases). In germline, CDR1 is DFQATT, CDR2 SNEGSKA (reference sequence). The CDR3 loop spans 14 amino acids. V was shortened by 5 bases and J by 0 bases, with 10 bases between the two germline ends.

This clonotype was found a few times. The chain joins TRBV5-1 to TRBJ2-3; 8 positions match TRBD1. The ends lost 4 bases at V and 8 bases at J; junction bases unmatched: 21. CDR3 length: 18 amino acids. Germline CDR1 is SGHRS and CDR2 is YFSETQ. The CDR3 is CASSKWATYRGSVGTQYF. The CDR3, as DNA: TGCGCCAGCAGCAAATGGGCTACATACAGGGGGTCGGTGGGTACGCAGTATTTT.

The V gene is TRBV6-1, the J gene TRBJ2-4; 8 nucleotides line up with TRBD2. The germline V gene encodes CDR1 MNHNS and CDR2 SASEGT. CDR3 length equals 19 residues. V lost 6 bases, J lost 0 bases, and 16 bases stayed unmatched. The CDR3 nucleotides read TGTGCCAGCAGCCCTCAGTTATTCGGGGGGGGGGTAGCCAAAAACATTCAGTACTTC. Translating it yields CASSPQLFGGGVAKNIQYF.